What follows describes a single T cell receptor (beta chain). The repertoire was sequenced with immunoSEQ multiplex PCR; TCRdb's copy has only in-frame clones and lacks some. The sample lists some 200,000 clones, 84% occurring once. Germline values: CDR1 LGHDT, CDR2 YNNKEL (reference sequence). The CDR3 extends over 13 amino acids. V shed 4 bases and J 13 bases; nucleotides not matched to a gene: 6. These data belong to a study of blood T cell repertoires in COVID-19. Sequencing was done on a sample of peripheral blood. The receptor was isolated from a woman aged 80 or older with COVID-19, enrolled during active disease. The chain uses TRBV3-1 (or the pseudogene TRBV3-2) and TRBJ2-1, with 11 bases that match TRBD2. This CDR3 reads CASSPRLAGTQFF. CDR3 nucleotide sequence: TGTGCCAGCAGCCCCAGACTAGCGGGAACCCAGTTCTTC.